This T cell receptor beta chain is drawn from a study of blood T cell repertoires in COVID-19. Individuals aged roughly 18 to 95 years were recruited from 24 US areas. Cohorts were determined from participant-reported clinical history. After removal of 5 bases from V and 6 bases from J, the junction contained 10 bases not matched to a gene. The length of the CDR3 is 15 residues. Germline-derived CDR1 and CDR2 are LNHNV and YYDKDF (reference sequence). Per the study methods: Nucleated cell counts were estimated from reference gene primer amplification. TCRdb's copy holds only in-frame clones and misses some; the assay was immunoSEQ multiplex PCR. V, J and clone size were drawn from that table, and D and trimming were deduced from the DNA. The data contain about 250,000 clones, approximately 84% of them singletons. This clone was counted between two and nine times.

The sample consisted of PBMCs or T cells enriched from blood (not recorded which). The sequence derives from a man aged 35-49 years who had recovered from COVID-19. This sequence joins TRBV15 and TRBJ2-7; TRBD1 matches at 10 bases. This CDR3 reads CATSGPGQGYIEQYF. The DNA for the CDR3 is TGTGCCACCAGCGGGCCGGGACAGGGGTATATCGAGCAGTACTTC.